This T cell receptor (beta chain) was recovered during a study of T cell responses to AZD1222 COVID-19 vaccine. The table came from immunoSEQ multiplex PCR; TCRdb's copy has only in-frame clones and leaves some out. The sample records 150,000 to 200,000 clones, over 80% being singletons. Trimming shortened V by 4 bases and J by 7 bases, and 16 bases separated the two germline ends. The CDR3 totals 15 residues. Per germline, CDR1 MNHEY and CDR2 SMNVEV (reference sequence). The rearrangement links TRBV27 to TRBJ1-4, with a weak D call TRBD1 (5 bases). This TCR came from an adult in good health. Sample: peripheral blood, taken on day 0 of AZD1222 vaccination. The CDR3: CASSYTGALSEKLFF. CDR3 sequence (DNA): TGTGCCAGCAGTTACACAGGCGCTCTTTCTGAAAAACTGTTTTTT.